These 16 T cell receptor beta chains share one sample of origin, sequenced in a study of T-cell reconstitution after alpha-beta-depleted transplantation in children. Preparing the TCRbeta library involved the use of unique molecular identifiers. Using its own MiXCR run on the PCR reads, TCRdb lists one record per CDR3 protein. The sample shows about a million distinct CDR3 sequences, roughly 29% of them seen only once. This sample comprised PBMCs, mostly from graft donor cells, obtained 360 days after TCRalphabeta/CD19-depleted stem cell transplant. These TCRs come from a boy younger than two who had a stem cell transplant for SCID, so the T cells may come from the graft donor.

The chain employs TRBV6-2 or TRBV6-3 and TRBJ1-1, with D unresolved. CDR3 length: 11 residues. Germline V CDR1 and CDR2: MNHEY, SVGEGT. Between the trimmed V and J ends, which lost 4 bases and 7 bases, there was a span of 7 bases. In nucleotides, the CDR3 is TGTGCCAGCAGTTTTGGTATTGAAGCTTTCTTT. It specifies CASSFGIEAFF.

This chain uses TRBV5-6 with TRBJ2-5; 10 bases fit TRBD2. This CDR3 is 18 amino acids long. Germline V gene sequence: CDR1 SGHDT, CDR2 YYEEEE. With 1 base clipped from V and 3 bases from J, the junction kept 12 bases outside the gene matches. Here the CDR3 DNA reads TGTGCCAGCAGCTTGACCACCAAGCGGGGGGGGTTTGAAGAGACCCAGTACTTC. This translates into CASSLTTKRGGFEETQYF.

The gene calls are TRBV28 and TRBJ1-2, with 9 bases fitting TRBD1. CDR1 is MDHEN and CDR2 is SYDVKM in the germline V gene. The CDR3 consists of 14 residues. Trimming removed 6 bases from V and 5 bases from J; junction bases left unmatched: 7. As DNA, the CDR3 is TGTGCCAGCAGCGACAGGGGGAGATCTTATGGCTACACCTTC. This gives the protein CASSDRGRSYGYTF.

This clonotype was counted a few times. The rearrangement joins TRBV6-6 to TRBJ1-2, with 9 bases identical to TRBD1. Germline assignment: CDR1 MNHNY and CDR2 SVGAGI (reference sequence). J lost 2 bases, V lost 10 bases, and 5 bases had no gene match. CDR3 length equals 13 residues. The CDR3 bases are TGTGCCATCCAACAGGGGGCCAACTATGGCTACACCTTC. It translates to CAIQQGANYGYTF.

The chain has TRBV29-1 and TRBJ2-2; D may correspond to TRBD1 or TRBD2 (7 bases each). The V end lost 8 bases, the J end lost 3 bases, and 22 bases lay between the germline ends. CDR1 and CDR2 from the germline V gene are SQVTM and ANQGSEA. This CDR3 has 16 amino acids. This CDR3 reads CSFNSGGGGDTGELFF. The CDR3 DNA reads as TGCAGCTTCAACTCCGGGGGAGGGGGCGACACCGGGGAGCTGTTTTTT.

This clonotype was counted many times. The gene calls are TRBV12-3 or TRBV12-4 and TRBJ1-2; TRBD1 might be the D (5 bases). Trimming shortened V by 3 bases and J by 4 bases, and 12 bases separated the two germline ends. The CDR3 is 14 residues long. CDR3: CASSFGGSLYGYTF. The CDR3 DNA reads TGTGCCAGCAGTTTCGGGGGGAGCCTCTATGGCTACACCTTC.

CDR3 sequence: CASSPQKSSYNEQFF. In nucleotides, the CDR3 is TGTGCCAGCAGTCCGCAGAAGAGCTCCTACAATGAGCAGTTCTTC. This chain connects TRBV12-3 or TRBV12-4 to TRBJ2-1; no clear D. V lost 5 bases, J lost 0 bases, and 11 bases lay in between. The CDR3 spans 15 residues.

The V call is TRBV20-1, the J call TRBJ2-1, with 7 bases matching TRBD2. CDR1 DFQATT and CDR2 SNEGSKA come from the germline V gene (reference sequence). CDR3 length equals 16 residues. Trimming removed 2 bases from V and 5 bases from J; junction bases left unmatched: 12. The CDR3 nucleotides read TGCAGTGCTAGATTATCGGTGCGGCGGGGGAACAATGAGCAGTTCTTC. Translating it yields CSARLSVRRGNNEQFF.

The chain has TRBV2 and TRBJ2-1, with 7 bases identical to TRBD2. With 6 bases clipped from V and 6 bases from J, the junction kept 11 bases outside the gene matches. This CDR3 has 15 amino acids. CDR1 and CDR2 from the germline V gene are SNHLY and FYNNEI. The CDR3 region has the DNA TGTGCCAGCAGGGCCTGGACTAGTCGGGTCAATGAGCAGTTCTTC. Protein sequence: CASRAWTSRVNEQFF.

The V call is TRBV15, the J call TRBJ1-6; D perhaps matches TRBD1 (5 bases). With 0 bases removed from V and 0 bases from J, the gap between germline ends came to 12 bases. The CDR3 runs 18 residues. Germline V gene lookup returns CDR1 LNHNV and CDR2 YYDKDF (reference sequence). The CDR3 reads CATSRDLQARSYNSPLHF. For the CDR3, the DNA is TGTGCCACCAGCAGAGATCTACAGGCCCGCTCCTATAATTCACCCCTCCACTTT.

The chain has TRBV28 and TRBJ2-7, with D perhaps matching TRBD2 (5 bases). The CDR3 consists of 12 residues. Germline CDR1 is MDHEN and CDR2 is SYDVKM. The germline V and J ends were trimmed by 3 bases and 5 bases, with 8 bases remaining between them. CDR3 amino acids: CASSFFGDEQYF. The CDR3 DNA is TGTGCCAGCAGTTTCTTCGGGGACGAGCAGTACTTC.

This clonotype was observed a few times. The chain recombines TRBV5-1 with TRBJ2-3; possibly TRBD1 for D (6 bases). The CDR3 loop spans 16 amino acids. The germline V gene encodes CDR1 SGHRS and CDR2 YFSETQ. Trimming took off 3 bases at V and 2 bases at J, with 16 bases between the two ends. The CDR3 region is CASSWGLGQTTDTQYF. The DNA of the CDR3 is TGCGCCAGCAGCTGGGGGTTAGGACAGACCACAGATACGCAGTATTTT.

The chain uses TRBV28 and TRBJ2-2, with 7 bases identical to TRBD1. Germline CDR1 MDHEN, CDR2 SYDVKM. Trimming took 7 bases from V and 3 from J; bases not matched to a gene: 8. This CDR3 has 15 residues. CDR3 sequence: CASNIPGQYTGELFF. The CDR3 coding sequence is TGTGCCAGCAACATACCGGGACAGTACACCGGGGAGCTGTTTTTT. Full variable domain (outside the CDR3, taken from reference TRBV28 and TRBJ2-2): DVKVTQSSRYLVKRTGEKVFLECVQDMDHENMFWYRQDPGLGLRLIYFSYDVKMKEKGDIPEGYSVSREKKERFSLILESASTNQTSMYLCASNIPGQYTGELFFGEGSRLTVL.

CDR3 region: CSAKGNGNTIYF. The CDR3 bases are TGCAGTGCTAAGGGGAACGGAAACACCATATATTTT. The chain is built from TRBV20-1 and TRBJ1-3, with TRBD1 as a possible D gene (5 bases). This CDR3 comprises 12 residues. Germline values: CDR1 DFQATT, CDR2 SNEGSKA (reference sequence). V was pared by 4 bases and J by 4 bases, with 8 bases between.

This rearrangement joins TRBV5-5 to TRBJ2-7; 7 positions match TRBD1. This CDR3 contains 13 residues. V shed 4 bases and J 6 bases; nucleotides not matched to a gene: 7. Germline-derived CDR1 and CDR2 are SGHKS and YYEKEE (reference sequence). The CDR3 DNA follows: TGTGCCAGCAGCCGGGGACAGTGGATCGAGCAGTACTTC. Its translation is CASSRGQWIEQYF.

The rearrangement uses TRBV7-9 and TRBJ2-3; no clear D. The ends were cut back, 6 bases at V and 4 bases at J, with 11 bases in the middle. This CDR3 contains 13 residues. Germline loops: CDR1 SEHNR, CDR2 FQNEAQ (reference sequence). This CDR3 reads CASRGSAADTQYF. Written as DNA, the CDR3 is TGTGCCAGCAGAGGTAGTGCGGCAGATACGCAGTATTTT.